A single sample gave rise to the 5 T cell receptor beta chains below, sequenced in a study of T-cell memory formation after mild COVID-19. TCRdb re-called the 5' RACE reads through MiXCR, storing one row per CDR3 protein. The sample gives some 310,000 distinct CDR3 sequences, more than 20% of which show up once; around 20% is in the top ten. What was sequenced was PBMCs or a T cell subset sorted from them (not recorded which). Receptors originate from a young man who had mild COVID-19 (a few samples of this study predate the infection). Cell type and time point are not known.

This clonotype was counted a few times. V gene TRBV7-9 combines with J gene TRBJ2-5, with a weak D call TRBD2 (6 bases). The V gene's germline CDR1 is SEHNR and CDR2 FQNEAQ (reference sequence). The V end lost 3 bases, the J end lost 5 bases, and 10 bases lay between the germline ends. The CDR3 runs to 13 residues. The CDR3 DNA is TGTGCCAGCAGCTTCGTAGCGGCGGAGACCCAGTACTTC. It translates to CASSFVAAETQYF.

This chain uses TRBV6-5 with TRBJ1-4; D gene uncertain. Trimming left V 3 bases short and J 5 bases short, with 7 bases between. Germline V gives CDR1 MNHEY, CDR2 SVGAGI. The CDR3 is 13 residues long. CDR3 residues: CASSYGVNEKLFF. Written as DNA, the CDR3 is TGTGCCAGCAGTTATGGAGTAAATGAAAAACTGTTTTTT.

V is TRBV12-3 or TRBV12-4 and J is TRBJ1-4, with D perhaps matching TRBD1 (6 bases). The CDR3 has 12 residues. Deletions cut 5 bases from V and 8 bases from J, with 9 bases between. In nucleotides, the CDR3 is TGTGCCAGCAGTCCGCAGGGGGAAAAACTGTTTTTT. As protein: CASSPQGEKLFF.

The J gene is TRBJ1-1, the V gene TRBV7-2; D is possibly TRBD1 (6 bases). CDR3 length: 15 residues. Germline lookup yields CDR1 SGHTA and CDR2 FQGNSA. V was cut by 4 bases and J by 3 bases, with 15 bases left in between. The DNA of the CDR3 is TGTGCCAGCAGCTCAAGGCGGGGGGGCGACACTGAAGCTTTCTTT. This codes for CASSSRRGGDTEAFF.

This clonotype occurred a few times. V and J are TRBV3-1 and TRBJ1-2; 7 bases agree with TRBD1. With V trimmed by 6 bases and J by 6 bases, 7 bases remained unmatched. The germline V gene has CDR1 LGHDT and CDR2 YNNKEL (reference sequence). This CDR3 contains 13 residues. The CDR3 sequence: CASRLQGNDGYTF. The CDR3 nucleotides read TGTGCCAGCAGGTTACAGGGGAACGATGGCTACACCTTC.